The rows below give T cell receptor beta chains drawn from one sample of a study of cytomegalovirus exposure and HLA in healthy donors. Data came from immunoSEQ multiplex PCR; TCRdb stores just in-frame clones and leaves some out. The repertoire holds some 110,000 clones, with about 79% as singletons. Sequences were obtained from PBMCs. The receptors come from a man aged 50-60 years in good health and CMV-seronegative. Each CDR3 is given with its conserved first and last residue. A D gene is named only where the DNA matches it firmly. Expanded clones get a size class; other rows say once, few or many, or leave the size out.

>TRBJ2-2|NA|TRBD2|TRBV27
TGTGCCAGCAGTCTTGCGGGGGGGATACCCGGGGAGCTGTTTTTT
CASSLAGGIPGELFF
>TRBJ2-2|NA|TRBD2|TRBV7-3
TGTGCCAGCAGCCTCGGGACTAGCGGGGGGGCTTACACCGGGGAGCTGTTTTTT
CASSLGTSGGAYTGELFF
>TRBJ1-1|NA|NA|TRBV9
TGTGCCAGCACCCTCCTATGGGGACAGAACACTGAAGCTTTCTTT
CASTLLWGQNTEAFF
>TRBJ2-3|NA|NA|TRBV19
TGTGCCAGTAGTATAGGGGGCAGGGGAAATTCAGATACGCAGTATTTT
CASSIGGRGNSDTQYF
>TRBJ2-5|NA|TRBD2|TRBV25-1
TGTGCCAGAACTAGCGGGGGGGCCCCCCAAGAGACCCAGTACTTC
CARTSGGAPQETQYF
>TRBJ2-1|NA|NA|TRBV5-1
TGCGCCAGCAGCCGAGTGGCCAGCGGTATGGGAGAGGAGCAGTTCTTC
CASSRVASGMGEEQFF
>TRBJ2-3|NA|NA|TRBV6-5
TGTGCCAGCAGTTACTACAGGGCCGGGGGCACAGATACGCAGTATTTT
CASSYYRAGGTDTQYF
>TRBJ2-7|few|TRBD1|TRBV9
TGTGCCAGCAGCAGCCGGACAGGGTATGGGGAGCAGTACTTC
CASSSRTGYGEQYF
>TRBJ2-1|NA|TRBD2|TRBV7-6
TGTGCCAGCAGCTCCCCGGGACTAGCGGGGGCCCTAAACTCCTACAATGAGCAGTTCTTC
CASSSPGLAGALNSYNEQFF
>TRBJ2-5|NA|TRBD1|TRBV29-1
TGCAGCGCAACCGGACAGGGCGGGGAGACCCAGTACTTC
CSATGQGGETQYF
>TRBJ1-1|NA|NA|TRBV7-9
TGTTCCAGCAGCTTGCCGGGACAAAAGAACACTGAAGCTTTCTTT
CSSSLPGQKNTEAFF
>TRBJ2-5|once|NA|TRBV5-1
TGCGCCAGCAGCTTGGATATCCTCCCAGGGGCGGGGACCCAGTACTTC
CASSLDILPGAGTQYF
>TRBJ2-7|NA|TRBD1|TRBV5-1
TGCGCCAGCAGCTTGGGGGACAGGGTATCCTACGAGCAGTACTTC
CASSLGDRVSYEQYF
>TRBJ1-5|few|NA|TRBV2
TGTGCCAGCAGTACCGACACGTACAATCAGCCCCAGCATTTT
CASSTDTYNQPQHF
>TRBJ1-5|few|NA|TRBV4-2
TGTGCCAGCAGCCAAAACCTCGCCTGGGGGGAAAAGGTGGGTCAGCCCCAGCATTTT
CASSQNLAWGEKVGQPQHF
>TRBJ2-7|NA|TRBD1|TRBV27
TGTGCCAGCAGTTCTGGGACAGGGGGATACGAGCAGTACTTC
CASSSGTGGYEQYF
>TRBJ1-2|NA|NA|TRBV25-1
TGTGCCAGCAGTGCTACTAGTTGGGGAGGGGATGGCTACACCTTC
CASSATSWGGDGYTF
>TRBJ2-1|NA|TRBD1|TRBV6-1
TGTGCCGCAAGCTTGACGACAGGGGGCTATGAGCAGTTCTTC
CAASLTTGGYEQFF
>TRBJ2-5|NA|TRBD2|TRBV5-1
TGCGCCAGCAGCTTAGCGGGGGACACCCTCGAGACCCAGTACTTC
CASSLAGDTLETQYF
>TRBJ1-6|once|NA|TRBV11-2
TGTGCCAGCAGCTTAGAGAGCTCCTATAATTCACCCCTCCACTTT
CASSLESSYNSPLHF
>TRBJ1-6|NA|TRBD1|TRBV5-1
TGCGCCAGCAGCCAGATGGGACAGGGTTCGTCACCCCTCCACTTT
CASSQMGQGSSPLHF
>TRBJ2-2|NA|TRBD2|TRBV19
TGTGCCAGTAGTATAATGGGACTAGGACCGGGACGGGGCGGGGAGCTGTTTTTT
CASSIMGLGPGRGGELFF
>TRBJ1-1|NA|NA|TRBV10-3
TGTGCCATCAGTGAGAGAGGGGGTACTGAAGCTTTCTTT
CAISERGGTEAFF
>TRBJ1-2|NA|TRBD1|TRBV6-6
TGTGCCAGCAGCGAGACAGGGAACTATGGCTACACCTTC
CASSETGNYGYTF
>TRBJ1-1|few|TRBD1|TRBV27
TGTGCCAGCAGTCCGCGGACAGGAAAGGCTGAAGCTTTCTTT
CASSPRTGKAEAFF
>TRBJ1-6|once|NA|TRBV2
TGTGCCAGCGGGAGAAGGGCCCCTATTGGGAACTATAATTCACCCCTCCACTTT
CASGRRAPIGNYNSPLHF
>TRBJ1-5|few|TRBD1|TRBV5-5
TGTGCCAGCAGCTTGACAGGGGTTGAACAGCCCCAGCATTTT
CASSLTGVEQPQHF
>TRBJ2-3|NA|TRBD2|TRBV6-1
TGTGCCAGCAGTGGACTAGCGGGAGTCAAAACAGATACGCAGTATTTT
CASSGLAGVKTDTQYF
>TRBJ1-6|NA|NA|TRBV18
TGTGCCAGCTCACAACCAGGGAGGTCACCCCTCCACTTT
CASSQPGRSPLHF
>TRBJ1-1|NA|NA|TRBV5-1
TGCGCCAGCAGCCCGACAGGGAACACTGAAGCTTTCTTT
CASSPTGNTEAFF
>TRBJ2-1|NA|TRBD2|TRBV5-1
TGCGCCAGCAGCCAGCTAGCGGGGGGCGGGAATGAGCAGTTCTTC
CASSQLAGGGNEQFF
>TRBJ2-2|NA|TRBD2|TRBV5-1
TGCGCCAGCAGCGCGGGACTAGCGAACACCGGGGAGCTGTTTTTT
CASSAGLANTGELFF
>TRBJ2-1|NA|TRBD2|TRBV29-1
TGCAGCGGGACTAGCGGGGGGCCGGATGAGCAGTTCTTC
CSGTSGGPDEQFF
>TRBJ1-3|NA|NA|TRBV7-2
TGTGCCAGCAGCTTGGACGGGGGGAACTCTGGAAACACCATATATTTT
CASSLDGGNSGNTIYF
>TRBJ2-6|NA|NA|TRBV4-1
TGCGCCAGCAGCCTCTCCTCTGGGGCCAACGTCCTGACTTTC
CASSLSSGANVLTF
>TRBJ2-7|NA|TRBD2|TRBV7-2
TGTGCCAGCAGCTCCTCACAGGGCCTAGCGGGGGGGGAGCAGTACTTC
CASSSSQGLAGGEQYF
>TRBJ2-2|NA|TRBD1|TRBV5-1
TGCGCCAGCAGCGGACAGGGTTGGCCCGCCACCGGGGAGCTGTTTTTT
CASSGQGWPATGELFF
>TRBJ2-7|NA|TRBD2|TRBV7-9
TGTGCCAGCAGCCGGGGGGGGGACTCCTACGAGCAGTACTTC
CASSRGGDSYEQYF
>TRBJ2-7|few|TRBD2|TRBV6-5
TGTGCCAGCAGTGCGGGCGGGGGGGCCTTAGAGCAGTACTTC
CASSAGGGALEQYF
>TRBJ2-5|few|NA|TRBV11-1
TGTGCCAGCAGCTTAGGCTCCGACATAGAGACCCAGTACTTC
CASSLGSDIETQYF
>TRBJ2-5|NA|NA|TRBV2
TGTGCCAGCGGTGCGTTCCAAGAGACCCAGTACTTC
CASGAFQETQYF
>TRBJ2-1|once|NA|TRBV11-2
TGTGCCAGCAGCCCGAGTTGGTCTGGGGCCAATGAGCAGTTCTTC
CASSPSWSGANEQFF
>TRBJ1-5|few|NA|TRBV6-1
TGTGCCAGCAGGGTAACAGAAAATCAGCCCCAGCATTTT
CASRVTENQPQHF
>TRBJ1-4|few|NA|TRBV6-5
TGTGCCAGCAGTTCCGGGGGGGCAGGGACTAATGAAAAACTGTTTTTT
CASSSGGAGTNEKLFF
>TRBJ1-1|few|NA|TRBV18
TGTGCCAGCTCACCCCGAGCGGAGAGGGCTGAAGCTTTCTTT
CASSPRAERAEAFF
>TRBJ1-1|NA|NA|TRBV2
TGTGCCAGCAGTGATTATAGAATGAACACTGAAGCTTTCTTT
CASSDYRMNTEAFF
>TRBJ1-2|NA|NA|TRBV9
TGTGCCAGCAGCGTAGATGCAGGGGCCTATGGCTACACCTTC
CASSVDAGAYGYTF
>TRBJ1-4|NA|NA|TRBV2
TGTGCCAGCAGTGTAGGCGGCTCCGATAATGAAAAACTGTTTTTT
CASSVGGSDNEKLFF
>TRBJ1-1|once|NA|TRBV11-3
TGTGCCAGCATGGATGGGCGCGGGAATACTGAAGCTTTCTTT
CASMDGRGNTEAFF
>TRBJ2-3|once|NA|TRBV21-1
TGTGCCAACCCCCGGGGGGAAGCGACAGATACGCAGTATTTT
CANPRGEATDTQYF
>TRBJ1-1|NA|NA|TRBV7-2
TGTGCCAGCAGCGCCGCTGCGGAATCTGAAGCTTTCTTT
CASSAAAESEAFF
>TRBJ1-6|NA|NA|TRBV28
TGTGCCAGCAGTTTACTTCAACGCGGGGATTCACCCCTCCACTTT
CASSLLQRGDSPLHF
>TRBJ1-4|NA|NA|TRBV6-6
TGTGCCAGCAGTTACTCAGGGGTGAACGAAAAACTGTTTTTT
CASSYSGVNEKLFF
>TRBJ2-3|NA|NA|TRBV5-1
TGCGCCAGCAGCATTGGGGGCAGGGAATCAGATACGCAGTATTTT
CASSIGGRESDTQYF
>TRBJ2-2|NA|NA|TRBV2
TGTGCCAGCAGGGACACCAGTCCGAACACCGGGGAGCTGTTTTTT
CASRDTSPNTGELFF